One and the same sample provided the 5 T cell receptor beta chains below, sequenced in a study of blood T cell repertoires in COVID-19. Here immunoSEQ multiplex PCR was the method, and the copy in TCRdb shows in-frame clones only, minus some. The table shows about 170,000 clones, with approximately 82% occurring only once. The source material was PBMCs or T cells enriched from blood (not recorded which). The receptors were gathered from a woman aged 50 to 60 in a cohort exposed to, infected with or recovered from COVID-19 (not recorded which).

The rearrangement links TRBV7-9 to TRBJ2-1; D possibly corresponds to TRBD2 (6 bases). The CDR3 spans 13 residues. Germline lookup yields CDR1 SEHNR and CDR2 FQNEAQ (reference sequence). The V end lost 3 bases, the J end lost 13 bases, and 16 bases lay between the germline ends. The CDR3 here is CASSFRFGSFQFF. Written as DNA, the CDR3 is TGTGCCAGCAGCTTTAGGTTCGGGAGCTTTCAGTTCTTC.

The CDR3 loop is CATLGLAGHEQFF. As DNA, the CDR3 is TGTGCCACCTTGGGACTAGCGGGCCATGAGCAGTTCTTC. V and J are TRBV19 and TRBJ2-1, with TRBD2 identical over 12 bases. From germline, CDR1 is LNHDA and CDR2 SQIVND (reference sequence). This CDR3 has 13 amino acids. J was trimmed by 8 bases and V by 10 bases; bases with no gene match: 6.

The rearrangement links TRBV24-1 to TRBJ2-3; a possible D gene is TRBD2 (5 bases). V was cut by 7 bases and J by 2 bases, with 9 bases left in between. From germline, CDR1 is KGHDR and CDR2 SFDVKD. The CDR3 contains 13 residues. The CDR3 DNA reads as TGTGCCACCAGGCCCCGGGACACAGATACGCAGTATTTT. It translates to CATRPRDTDTQYF.

This clone was counted between two and nine times. The chain carries TRBV10-3 and TRBJ1-4; TRBD1 is a possible D gene (6 bases). Germline CDR1 reads ENHRY; CDR2 reads SYGVKD. The CDR3 contains 15 residues. Trimming cost V 6 bases and J 0 bases, with 11 bases left between them. Here the CDR3 DNA reads TGTGCCATCAGGCGGACAGACGCAACTAATGAAAAACTGTTTTTT. Translation: CAIRRTDATNEKLFF.

This chain joins TRBV11-3 and TRBJ2-5; the match to TRBD2 covers 12 bases. Trimming removed 5 bases from V and 3 bases from J; junction bases left unmatched: 1. The CDR3 is 14 residues long. Germline lookup yields CDR1 SGHNT and CDR2 YENEEA. CDR3 sequence (DNA): TGTGCCAGCAGCAGGACTAGCGGGGAAGAGACCCAGTACTTC. It is translated as CASSRTSGEETQYF. Looking up the rest from reference TRBV11-3 and TRBJ2-5 gives the full variable domain: EAGVVQSPRYKIIEKKQPVAFWCNPISGHNTLYWYLQNLGQGPELLIRYENEEAVDDSQLPKDRFSAERLKGVDSTLKIQPAELGDSAVYLCASSRTSGEETQYFGPGTRLLVL.